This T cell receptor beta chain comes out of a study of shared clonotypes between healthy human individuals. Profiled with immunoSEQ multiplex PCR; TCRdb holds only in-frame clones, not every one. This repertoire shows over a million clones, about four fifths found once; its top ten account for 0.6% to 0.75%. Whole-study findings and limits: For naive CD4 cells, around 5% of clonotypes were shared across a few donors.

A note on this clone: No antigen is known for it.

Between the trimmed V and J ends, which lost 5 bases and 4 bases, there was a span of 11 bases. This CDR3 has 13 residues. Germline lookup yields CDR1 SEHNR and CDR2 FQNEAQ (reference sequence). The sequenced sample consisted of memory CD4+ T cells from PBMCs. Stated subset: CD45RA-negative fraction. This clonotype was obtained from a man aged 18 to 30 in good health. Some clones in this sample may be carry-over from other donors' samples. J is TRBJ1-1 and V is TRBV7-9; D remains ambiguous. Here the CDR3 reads CASSKSGVTEAFF. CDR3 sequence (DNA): TGTGCCAGCAGCAAAAGTGGTGTCACTGAAGCTTTCTTT.